The T cell receptor (beta chain) under discussion was sequenced for a study of tumor and adjacent non-tumor tissue in lung cancer. Study summary: Each sample yielded roughly 4.2 million productive TCRbeta reads on average.

As concerns this clonotype: Its target is not known.

Study observations and caveats: Shorter survival was associated with higher TCR diversity in tumors. Top 100 clones took a larger repertoire share in normal lung.

Three rounds of nested PCR, following a modified ARM-PCR protocol, produced the TCRbeta library. TCRdb independently ran MiXCR on the multiplex PCR reads; one entry per CDR3 protein. The sample includes more than 60,000 distinct CDR3 sequences, 76% of them seen just once. The V end was cut by 4 bases, the J end by 4 bases, with 16 bases between. Germline-derived CDR1 and CDR2 are DFQATT and SNEGSKA (reference sequence). The CDR3 spans 15 residues. The template was RNA from unsorted bulk tissue. The normal lung tissue was taken more than 3 cm from the tumor edge. Between August and November 2014, newly diagnosed, chemotherapy-naive lung cancer patients underwent thoracic surgery in China.

This chain links TRBV20-1 with TRBJ1-4; weak D call: TRBD1 (5 bases). Sequences were obtained from distant non-tumor lung tissue. The origin of this receptor is a man aged 60 to 75 with non-small cell lung cancer. CDR3 in DNA: TGCAGTGCTATAGATTCAGGGTGGATTAATGAAAAACTGTTTTTT. It is translated as CSAIDSGWINEKLFF.